What follows is one T cell receptor beta chain and its context. Its specificity is unknown. Assay: immunoSEQ multiplex PCR; the TCRdb copy retains only in-frame clones and omits some. The profile covers some 2.3 million clones, with 90% to 95% appearing a single time and about 0.41% taken by the ten largest. The data stem from a study of shared clonotypes between healthy human individuals. Study-wide results and caveats: Clonotype sharing among the donors was expected to vary with sequencing depth.

V was pared by 6 bases and J by 1 base, with 10 bases between. Germline V CDR1 and CDR2: SGHTA, FQGTGA. This CDR3 region has 15 residues. This rearrangement joins TRBV7-3 to TRBJ2-6; D is undetermined. The sequence derives from a man aged 18 to 30 in good health. Some clones in this sample may be carry-over from other donors' samples. The sample was naive CD4+ T cells from PBMCs. Stated subset: CD45RA+ positively selected. The CDR3 sequence is CASRPPGSGANVLTF. CDR3 DNA sequence: TGTGCCAGCAGACCTCCTGGGTCTGGGGCCAACGTCCTGACTTTC.